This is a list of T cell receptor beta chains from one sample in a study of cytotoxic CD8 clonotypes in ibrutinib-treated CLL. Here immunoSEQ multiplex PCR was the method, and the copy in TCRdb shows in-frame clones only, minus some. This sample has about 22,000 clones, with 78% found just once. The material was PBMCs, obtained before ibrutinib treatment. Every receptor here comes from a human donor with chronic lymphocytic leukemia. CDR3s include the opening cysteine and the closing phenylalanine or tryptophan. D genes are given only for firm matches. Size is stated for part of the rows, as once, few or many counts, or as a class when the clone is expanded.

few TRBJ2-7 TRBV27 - CASSDLMGEQYF TGTGCCAGCAGTGACCTTATGGGCGAGCAGTACTTC
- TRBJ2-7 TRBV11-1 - CASSLIRFSEQYF TGTGCCAGCAGCTTAATCAGGTTCTCCGAGCAGTACTTC
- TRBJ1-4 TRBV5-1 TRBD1 CASSVQGATNEKLFF TGCGCCAGCAGCGTACAGGGGGCAACTAATGAAAAACTGTTTTTT
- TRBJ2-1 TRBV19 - CASREGGLGGNSYNEQFF TGTGCCAGTAGGGAAGGAGGATTAGGCGGCAACTCCTACAATGAGCAGTTCTTC
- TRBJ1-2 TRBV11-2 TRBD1 CASSLDRVSLYGYTF TGTGCCAGCAGCTTGGACAGGGTGTCCCTCTATGGCTACACCTTC
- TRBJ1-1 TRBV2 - CASKGAPLITEAFF TGTGCCAGCAAAGGGGCCCCTCTGATCACTGAAGCTTTCTTT
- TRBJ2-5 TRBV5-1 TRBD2 CASSLWTSVETQYF TGCGCCAGCAGCTTGTGGACTAGCGTTGAGACCCAGTACTTC
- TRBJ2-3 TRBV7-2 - CASSLDRITDTQYF TGTGCCAGCAGCTTAGATCGTATCACAGATACGCAGTATTTT
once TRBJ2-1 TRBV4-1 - CASSQDYFNEQFF TGCGCCAGCAGCCAAGACTACTTTAATGAGCAGTTCTTC
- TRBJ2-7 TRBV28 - CASRAPYEQYF TGTGCCAGCCGGGCCCCCTACGAGCAGTACTTC